The clone carrying this T cell receptor beta chain has only a few counts. This record comes from a study of CD8+ T cells in alopecia areata. cDNA serving as the sequencing template came from extracted, reverse transcribed RNA. Produced via immunoSEQ multiplex PCR; TCRdb's table is partial and in-frame only. The sample includes approximately 150,000 clones, 50% to 75% of them seen just once. Treatment specified: oral pan-JAK inhibitor, 5-10 mg twice daily. Sorting of PBMCs yielded the CD4+ and CD8+ T cells. Germline lookup yields CDR1 MNHEY and CDR2 SVGAGI. Trimming shortened V by 6 bases and J by 9 bases, and 12 bases separated the two germline ends. The CDR3 extends over 12 amino acids.

V gene TRBV6-5 combines with J gene TRBJ2-1; no definite D call. The input for sequencing was CD4+ T cells sorted from blood, taken at approximately week 56, from a patient treated with tofacitinib. This TCR was recovered from a human donor with alopecia areata. The CDR3 loop is CASSLNTVEQFF. The CDR3 nucleotides read TGTGCCAGCAGCCTGAATACGGTTGAGCAGTTCTTC.